This is a list of T cell receptor beta chains from one sample in a study of cytomegalovirus exposure and HLA in healthy donors. The protocol was immunoSEQ multiplex PCR, while the TCRdb copy is restricted to in-frame clones and leaves out a portion. Of 95,000 to 150,000 clones listed, about 75% were seen once; the top ten hold nearly 3%. Sequencing was done on a sample of PBMCs. The source of these receptors is a woman aged 40 to 50 in good health and CMV-seropositive. Each CDR3 is given with its conserved first and last residue. Each record gives: clone size, V gene, D gene, J gene, CDR3 DNA, CDR3 protein. A D gene is named only where the DNA matches it firmly. Not all rows give a size; the values are once, few, many and, for expanded clones, a class.

-	TRBV7-2	-	TRBJ2-1	TGTGCCAGCAGCTCCCCAAGGGGGGGGAGCTCCTACAATGAGCAGTTCTTC	CASSSPRGGSSYNEQFF
-	TRBV7-9	-	TRBJ1-6	TGTGCCAGCAGCTTTACAGGGTCCTATAATTCACCCCTCCACTTT	CASSFTGSYNSPLHF
-	TRBV19	-	TRBJ1-1	TGTGCCAGTAGTATGGCGGGAGGCTATGAAGCTTTCTTT	CASSMAGGYEAFF
-	TRBV27	TRBD1	TRBJ2-1	TGTGCCAGCAGTTCGACAGGGATTCCCTACAATGAGCAGTTCTTC	CASSSTGIPYNEQFF
once	TRBV4-3	TRBD2	TRBJ2-7	TGCGCCAGCAGCCAAGATAACGGGGGGGCCTTACTCGAGCAGTACTTC	CASSQDNGGALLEQYF
few	TRBV19	TRBD2	TRBJ2-7	TGTGCCTCCGGGTATGGGGAGCTAGCGGGAAACGAGCAGTACTTC	CASGYGELAGNEQYF
once	TRBV25-1	-	TRBJ2-1	TGTGCCAGCAGAGCACCCGGTGAGCAGTTCTTC	CASRAPGEQFF
few	TRBV6-4	TRBD2	TRBJ2-3	TGTGCCAGCAGCCACGGACTAGCAAGCACAGATACGCAGTATTTT	CASSHGLASTDTQYF
few	TRBV4-2	-	TRBJ1-2	TGTGCCAGCAGCCAAGAGGCAGGGTCGGGCTATGGCTACACCTTC	CASSQEAGSGYGYTF
-	TRBV6-5	-	TRBJ2-7	TGTGCCAGCAGTCTAACTGAAACCTACGAGCAGTACTTC	CASSLTETYEQYF
-	TRBV5-4	-	TRBJ1-2	TGTGCCAGCAGCTTCGCGCAGGGGAGAGCTAACTATGGCTACACCTTC	CASSFAQGRANYGYTF
-	TRBV7-8	-	TRBJ1-6	TGTGCCAGCAGCTCCATTTCGGATTCACCCCTCCACTTT	CASSSISDSPLHF
-	TRBV19	-	TRBJ1-2	TGTGCCAGTAGTATGACAGGACTGCGGTATGGCTACACCTTC	CASSMTGLRYGYTF
few	TRBV5-4	-	TRBJ2-1	TGTGCCAGCAGCTTGGGACTAGGTAATGAGCAGTTCTTC	CASSLGLGNEQFF